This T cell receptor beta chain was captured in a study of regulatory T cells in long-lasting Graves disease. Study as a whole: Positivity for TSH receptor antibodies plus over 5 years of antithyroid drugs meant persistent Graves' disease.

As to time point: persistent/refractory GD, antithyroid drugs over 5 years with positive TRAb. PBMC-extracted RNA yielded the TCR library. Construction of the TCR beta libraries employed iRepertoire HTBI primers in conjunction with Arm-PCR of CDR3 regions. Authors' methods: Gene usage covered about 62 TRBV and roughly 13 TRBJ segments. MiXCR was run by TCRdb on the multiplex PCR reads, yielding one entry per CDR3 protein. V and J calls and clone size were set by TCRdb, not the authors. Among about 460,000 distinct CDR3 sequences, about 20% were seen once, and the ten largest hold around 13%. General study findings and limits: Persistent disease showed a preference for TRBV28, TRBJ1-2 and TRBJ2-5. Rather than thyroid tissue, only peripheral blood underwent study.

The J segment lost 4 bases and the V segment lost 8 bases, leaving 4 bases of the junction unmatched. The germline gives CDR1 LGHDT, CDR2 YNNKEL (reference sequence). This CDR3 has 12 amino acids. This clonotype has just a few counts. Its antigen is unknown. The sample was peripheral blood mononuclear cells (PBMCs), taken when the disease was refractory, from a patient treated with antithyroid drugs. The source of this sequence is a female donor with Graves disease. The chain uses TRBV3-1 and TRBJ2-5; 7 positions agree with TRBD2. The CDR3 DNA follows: TGTGCCAGCCGGGAGGCAGGAGAGACCCAGTACTTC. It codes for CASREAGETQYF.